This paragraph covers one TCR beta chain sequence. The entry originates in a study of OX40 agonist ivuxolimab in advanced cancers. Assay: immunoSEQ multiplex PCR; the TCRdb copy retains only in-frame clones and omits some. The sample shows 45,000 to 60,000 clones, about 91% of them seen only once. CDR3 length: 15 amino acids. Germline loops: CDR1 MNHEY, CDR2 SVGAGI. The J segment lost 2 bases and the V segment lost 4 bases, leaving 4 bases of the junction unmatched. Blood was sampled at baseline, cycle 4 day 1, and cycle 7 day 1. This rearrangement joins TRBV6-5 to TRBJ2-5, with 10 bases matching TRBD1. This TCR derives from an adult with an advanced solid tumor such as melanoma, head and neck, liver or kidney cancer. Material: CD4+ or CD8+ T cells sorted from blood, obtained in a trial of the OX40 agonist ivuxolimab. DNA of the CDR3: TGTGCCAGCAGTTCAGAGGGACAGGGGCAAGAGACCCAGTACTTC. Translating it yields CASSSEGQGQETQYF.